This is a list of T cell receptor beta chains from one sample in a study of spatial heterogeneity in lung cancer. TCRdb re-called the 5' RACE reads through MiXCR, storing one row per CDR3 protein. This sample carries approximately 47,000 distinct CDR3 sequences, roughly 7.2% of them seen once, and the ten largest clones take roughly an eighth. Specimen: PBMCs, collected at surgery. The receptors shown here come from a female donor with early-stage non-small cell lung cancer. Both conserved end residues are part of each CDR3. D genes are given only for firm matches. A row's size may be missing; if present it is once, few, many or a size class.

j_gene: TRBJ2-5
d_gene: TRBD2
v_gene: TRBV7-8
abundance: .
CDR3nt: TGTGCCAGCAGCTCGACTAGCATTAAGGAGACCCAGTACTTC
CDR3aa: CASSSTSIKETQYF

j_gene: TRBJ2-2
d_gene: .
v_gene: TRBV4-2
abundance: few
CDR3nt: TGTGCCAGCAGCCAACTCGGTAGGGTCGGTACCGGGGAGCTGTTTTTT
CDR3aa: CASSQLGRVGTGELFF

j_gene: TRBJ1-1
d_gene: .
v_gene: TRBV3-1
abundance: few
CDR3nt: TGTGCCAGCAGCCGGGATGGGAGGGGGAACACTGAAGCTTTCTTT
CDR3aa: CASSRDGRGNTEAFF

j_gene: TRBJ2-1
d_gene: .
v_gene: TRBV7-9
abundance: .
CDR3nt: TGTGCCAGCAGCTTGGTCCAGGGACGAGGCGGTGAGCAGTTCTTC
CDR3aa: CASSLVQGRGGEQFF

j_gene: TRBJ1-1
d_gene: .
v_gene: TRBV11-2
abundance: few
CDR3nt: TGTGCCAGCAGCTTAGATATCTCCAGTCGGGGCGAAGCTTTCTTT
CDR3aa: CASSLDISSRGEAFF

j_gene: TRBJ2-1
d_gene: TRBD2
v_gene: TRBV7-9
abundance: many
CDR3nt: TGTGCCAGCAGCCGTGGACTAGGGGATGACGAGCAGTTCTTC
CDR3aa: CASSRGLGDDEQFF

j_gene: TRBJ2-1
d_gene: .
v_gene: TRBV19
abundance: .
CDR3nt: TGTGCCAGTAGTGTACTAGTTGGTGAGCAGTTCTTC
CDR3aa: CASSVLVGEQFF

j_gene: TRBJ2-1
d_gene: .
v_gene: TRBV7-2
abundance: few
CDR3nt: TGTGCCAGCAGCCTTGTCCGGTCGGGGGCCCGGAGGGAGCAGTTCTTC
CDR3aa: CASSLVRSGARREQFF

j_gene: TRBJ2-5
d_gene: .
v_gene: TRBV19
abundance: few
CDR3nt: TGTGCCAGTAGTCAAGGGGGGAGCGGAGAGACCCAGTACTTC
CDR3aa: CASSQGGSGETQYF

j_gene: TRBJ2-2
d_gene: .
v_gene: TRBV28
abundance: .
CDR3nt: TGTGCCAGCAGTTTTGGATCGTGGCAGGCGAACACCGGGGAGCTGTTTTTT
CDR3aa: CASSFGSWQANTGELFF

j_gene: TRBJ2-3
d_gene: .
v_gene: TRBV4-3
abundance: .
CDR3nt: TGCGCCAGCAGCCAAGACCCTGGGGGCACAGATACGCAGTATTTT
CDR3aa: CASSQDPGGTDTQYF

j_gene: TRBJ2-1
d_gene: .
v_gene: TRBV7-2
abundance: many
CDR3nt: TGTGCCAGCAGCCCCGGCGAGAAGACCGAGCAGTTCTTC
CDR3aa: CASSPGEKTEQFF

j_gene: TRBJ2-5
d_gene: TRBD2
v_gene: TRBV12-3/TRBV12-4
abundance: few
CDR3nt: TGTGCCAGCAAAACCGTAGCGGGGGGAAGGGAGACCCAGTACTTC
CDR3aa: CASKTVAGGRETQYF

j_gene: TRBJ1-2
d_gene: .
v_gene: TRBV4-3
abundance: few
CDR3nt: TGCGCCAGCAGCCAGGGGGGGGCCGGCTATGGCTACACCTTC
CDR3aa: CASSQGGAGYGYTF

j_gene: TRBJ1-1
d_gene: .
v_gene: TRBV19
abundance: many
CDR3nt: TGTGCCAGTAGTATCCTGGACAGGAACACTGAAGCTTTCTTT
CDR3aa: CASSILDRNTEAFF

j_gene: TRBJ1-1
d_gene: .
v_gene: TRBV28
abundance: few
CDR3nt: TGTGCCAGCAGTTTTCGTCACGGGGGAGCCACTGAAGCTTTCTTT
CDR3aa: CASSFRHGGATEAFF

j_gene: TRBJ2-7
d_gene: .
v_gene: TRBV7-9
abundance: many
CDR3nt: TGTGCCAGCAGCTTACAACCAGGGAACAACGAGCAGTACTTC
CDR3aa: CASSLQPGNNEQYF

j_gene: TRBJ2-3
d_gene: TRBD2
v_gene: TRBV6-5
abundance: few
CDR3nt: TGTGCCAGCAGTTATCAGCTTAGCGGGGGTGTAGATACGCAGTATTTT
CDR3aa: CASSYQLSGGVDTQYF

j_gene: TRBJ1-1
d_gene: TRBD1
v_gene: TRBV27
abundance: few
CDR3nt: TGTGCCAGCAGTTTAAGACAGGGGATACCGGGAGAGGCTTTCTTT
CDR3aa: CASSLRQGIPGEAFF

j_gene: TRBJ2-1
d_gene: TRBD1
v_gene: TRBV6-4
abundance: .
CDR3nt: TGTGCCAGCAGTGTCCAGGGGGTCTACAATGAGCAGTTCTTC
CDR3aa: CASSVQGVYNEQFF

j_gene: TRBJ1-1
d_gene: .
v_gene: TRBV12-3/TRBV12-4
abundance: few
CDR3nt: TGTGCCAGCAGGCCTCAGAGGCCGAACACTGAAGCTTTCTTT
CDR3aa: CASRPQRPNTEAFF

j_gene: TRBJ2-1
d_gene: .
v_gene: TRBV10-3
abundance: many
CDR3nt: TGTGCCATCAGTGGCAGAGGGGGGCTAACTGAGCAGTTCTTC
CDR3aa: CAISGRGGLTEQFF

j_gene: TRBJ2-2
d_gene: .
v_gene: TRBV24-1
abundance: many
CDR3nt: TGTGCCACCTCCAGAGGGGCCCTTAACACCGGGGAGCTGTTTTTT
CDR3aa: CATSRGALNTGELFF

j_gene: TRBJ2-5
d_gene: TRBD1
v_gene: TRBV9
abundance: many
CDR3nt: TGTGCCAGCAGCGAGGGAGGACAGGGTATGCAAGAGACCCAGTACTTC
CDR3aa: CASSEGGQGMQETQYF

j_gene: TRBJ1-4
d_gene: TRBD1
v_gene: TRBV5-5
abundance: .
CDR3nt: TGTGCCAGCAGCTCGGACAGGGGCCGGCTGAATGAAAAACTGTTTTTT
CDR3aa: CASSSDRGRLNEKLFF

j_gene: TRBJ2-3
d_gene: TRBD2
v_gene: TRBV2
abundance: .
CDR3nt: TGTGCCAGCAGACTAGCGGCATATACGCAGTATTTT
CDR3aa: CASRLAAYTQYF

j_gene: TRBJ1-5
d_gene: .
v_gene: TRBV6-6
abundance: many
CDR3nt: TGTGCCAGCAGTTACTCGAACACCGATAGCAATCAGCCCCAGCATTTT
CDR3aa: CASSYSNTDSNQPQHF

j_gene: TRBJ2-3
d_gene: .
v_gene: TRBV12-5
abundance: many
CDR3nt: TGTGCTAGTGGTTTCCACCCCCAGGGTAGGCGATCAGATACGCAGTATTTT
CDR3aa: CASGFHPQGRRSDTQYF

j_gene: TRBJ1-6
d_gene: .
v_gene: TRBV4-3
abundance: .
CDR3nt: TGCGCCAGCAGCCAAGTGATGGGGGCGGATTCACCCCTCCACTTT
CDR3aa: CASSQVMGADSPLHF

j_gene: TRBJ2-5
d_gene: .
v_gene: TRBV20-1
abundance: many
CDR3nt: TGCAGTGCTAGAGATTTCCGGAACAGCCAGCAAGAGACCCAGTACTTC
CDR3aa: CSARDFRNSQQETQYF

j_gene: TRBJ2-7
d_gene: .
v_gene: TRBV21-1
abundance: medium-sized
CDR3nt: TGTGCCAGCAGCAAAGACGTGGGGGGCCTATCCGACGAGCAGTACTTC
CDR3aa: CASSKDVGGLSDEQYF

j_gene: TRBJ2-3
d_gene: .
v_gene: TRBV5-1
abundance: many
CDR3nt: TGCGCCAGCAGCTTGGAGGCCAGAGGGGATACGCAGTATTTT
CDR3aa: CASSLEARGDTQYF

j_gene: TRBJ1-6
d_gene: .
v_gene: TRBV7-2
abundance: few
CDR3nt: TGTGCCAGCAGCTCCCGGTTTAATTCACCCCTCCACTTT
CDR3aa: CASSSRFNSPLHF